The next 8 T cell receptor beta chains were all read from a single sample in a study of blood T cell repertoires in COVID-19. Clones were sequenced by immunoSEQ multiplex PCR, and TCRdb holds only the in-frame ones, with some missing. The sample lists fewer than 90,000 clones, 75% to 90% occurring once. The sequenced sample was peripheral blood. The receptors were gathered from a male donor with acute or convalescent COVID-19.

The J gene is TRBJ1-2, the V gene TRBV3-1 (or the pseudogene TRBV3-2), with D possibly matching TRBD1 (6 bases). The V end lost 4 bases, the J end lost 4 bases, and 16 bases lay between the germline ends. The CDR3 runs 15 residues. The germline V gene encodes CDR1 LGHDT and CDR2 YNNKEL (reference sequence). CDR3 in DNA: TGTGCCAGCAGCCGAGCTGCTGGGGGCGGCTATGGCTACACCTTC. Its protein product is CASSRAAGGGYGYTF.

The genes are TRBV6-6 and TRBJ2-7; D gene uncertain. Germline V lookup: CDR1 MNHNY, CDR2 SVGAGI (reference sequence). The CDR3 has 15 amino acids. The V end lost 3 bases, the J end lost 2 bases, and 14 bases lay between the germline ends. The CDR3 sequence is CASSYTAPDPYEQYF. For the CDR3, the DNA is TGTGCCAGCAGTTATACAGCCCCGGATCCCTACGAGCAGTACTTC.

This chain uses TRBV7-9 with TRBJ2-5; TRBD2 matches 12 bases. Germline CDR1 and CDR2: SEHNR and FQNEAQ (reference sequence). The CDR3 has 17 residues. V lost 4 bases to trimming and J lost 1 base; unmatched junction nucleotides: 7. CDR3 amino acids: CASSYLAGGLAQETQYF. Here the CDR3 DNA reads TGTGCCAGCAGCTACCTAGCGGGGGGGCTCGCCCAAGAGACCCAGTACTTC.

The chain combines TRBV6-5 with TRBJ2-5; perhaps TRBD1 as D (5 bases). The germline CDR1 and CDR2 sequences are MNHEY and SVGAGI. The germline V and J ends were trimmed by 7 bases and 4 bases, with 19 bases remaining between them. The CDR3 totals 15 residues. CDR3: CASNPLTRQGETQYF. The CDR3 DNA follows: TGTGCCAGCAACCCCTTAACGCGTCAGGGAGAGACCCAGTACTTC.

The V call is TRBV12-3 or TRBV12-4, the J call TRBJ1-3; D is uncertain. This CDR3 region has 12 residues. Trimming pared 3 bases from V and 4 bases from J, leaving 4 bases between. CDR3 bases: TGTGCCAGCAGTTTGTTAGGAAACACCATATATTTT. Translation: CASSLLGNTIYF.

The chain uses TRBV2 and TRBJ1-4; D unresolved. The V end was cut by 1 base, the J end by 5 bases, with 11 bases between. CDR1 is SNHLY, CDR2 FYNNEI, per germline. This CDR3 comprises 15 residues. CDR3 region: CASSEVETGNEKLFF. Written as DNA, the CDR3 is TGTGCCAGCAGTGAAGTCGAAACGGGGAATGAAAAACTGTTTTTT.

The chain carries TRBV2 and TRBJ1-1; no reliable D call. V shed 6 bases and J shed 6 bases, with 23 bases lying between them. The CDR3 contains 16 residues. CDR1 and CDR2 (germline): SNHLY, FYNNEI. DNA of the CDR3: TGTGCCAGCAGGCACGAGAGGGTTAGGGTTAACCCTGAAGCTTTCTTT. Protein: CASRHERVRVNPEAFF.

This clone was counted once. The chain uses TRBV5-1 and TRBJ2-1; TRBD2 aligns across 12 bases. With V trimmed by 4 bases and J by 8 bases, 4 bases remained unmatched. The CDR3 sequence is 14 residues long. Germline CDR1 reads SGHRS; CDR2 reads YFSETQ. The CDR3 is CASSQLAGGHEQFF. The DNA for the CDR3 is TGCGCCAGCAGCCAACTAGCGGGGGGTCATGAGCAGTTCTTC.